The 32 T cell receptor beta chains given below trace back to one sample, sequenced in a study of T cell responses to AZD1222 COVID-19 vaccine. The protocol was immunoSEQ multiplex PCR, while the TCRdb copy is restricted to in-frame clones and leaves out a portion. The top ten hold 4.5% to 6.5% of the sample, which has around 160,000 clones, roughly nine tenths seen once. The sample consisted of peripheral blood, taken on day 0 of AZD1222 vaccination. The receptors here all came from an adult in good health.

The chain employs TRBV28 and TRBJ1-2; unclear D gene. Germline loops: CDR1 MDHEN, CDR2 SYDVKM. This CDR3 spans 13 amino acids. The V end was cut by 2 bases, the J end by 3 bases, with 7 bases between. CDR3 region: CASSLGGHYGYTF. The DNA for the CDR3 is TGTGCCAGCAGTTTAGGTGGCCACTATGGCTACACCTTC.

This rearrangement joins TRBV5-1 to TRBJ1-2; D may be TRBD1 (5 bases). There are 12 residues in the CDR3. V lost 5 bases and J 3 bases, leaving 8 bases between the germline ends. CDR1 is SGHRS and CDR2 is YFSETQ in the germline V gene. The DNA for the CDR3 is TGCGCCAGCAGTACAGGTTACTATGGCTACACCTTC. Amino acids: CASSTGYYGYTF.

This clone has just one count. J is TRBJ1-3 and V is TRBV13, with D unclear. This CDR3 contains 17 residues. Germline CDR1 is PRHDT and CDR2 is FYEKMQ (reference sequence). The germline V and J ends were trimmed by 5 bases and 0 bases, with 17 bases remaining between them. This chain's CDR3 is CASSPSFYDNSGNTIYF. Here the CDR3 DNA reads TGTGCCAGCAGCCCCAGTTTTTATGACAACTCTGGAAACACCATATATTTT. Drawing the rest from reference TRBV13 and TRBJ1-3, the complete variable domain is AAGVIQSPRHLIKEKRETATLKCYPIPRHDTVYWYQQGPGQDPQFLISFYEKMQSDKGSIPDRFSAQQFSDYHSELNMSSLELGDSALYFCASSPSFYDNSGNTIYFGEGSWLTVV.

The V call is TRBV18, the J call TRBJ1-1; weak D call: TRBD1 (6 bases). The CDR3 loop spans 13 amino acids. Trimming stripped 3 bases from V and 1 base from J, with 6 bases between. The V gene's germline CDR1 is KGHSH and CDR2 LQKENI. This chain's CDR3 is CASSPTGNTEAFF. DNA of the CDR3: TGTGCCAGCTCACCGACAGGGAACACTGAAGCTTTCTTT.

The genes are TRBV28 and TRBJ1-6, with D maybe TRBD1 (5 bases). V was cut by 7 bases and J by 6 bases, with 22 bases left in between. This CDR3 comprises 17 residues. Germline loops: CDR1 MDHEN, CDR2 SYDVKM. The DNA for the CDR3 is TGTGCCAGCAACTCCTCGGGACGGGGCCGCGGTAATTCACCCCTCCACTTT. Protein product: CASNSSGRGRGNSPLHF. Full variable domain (outside the CDR3, taken from reference TRBV28 and TRBJ1-6): DVKVTQSSRYLVKRTGEKVFLECVQDMDHENMFWYRQDPGLGLRLIYFSYDVKMKEKGDIPEGYSVSREKKERFSLILESASTNQTSMYLCASNSSGRGRGNSPLHFGNGTRLTVT.

The J gene is TRBJ1-2, the V gene TRBV2; D remains unclear. From germline, CDR1 is SNHLY and CDR2 FYNNEI. CDR3 length equals 14 residues. V gave up 7 bases and J gave up 7 bases, with 19 bases separating them. The CDR3 DNA follows: TGTGCCAGCAATCTCGAGAGGAGGGCAACTGGCTACACCTTC. Its protein is CASNLERRATGYTF.

The V gene is TRBV7-3, the J gene TRBJ1-6, with TRBD1 matching over 9 bases. The CDR3 is 14 amino acids. CDR1 and CDR2 (germline): SGHTA, FQGTGA. V trimming: 5 bases; J trimming: 10 bases; junction bases outside the gene matches: 6. CDR3 nucleotide sequence: TGTGCCAGCAGCATGGGACAGGGAGGGTCACCCCTCCACTTT. As protein: CASSMGQGGSPLHF.

The genes are TRBV28 and TRBJ2-7; D gene uncertain. The length of the CDR3 is 12 residues. V was pared by 3 bases and J by 4 bases, with 7 bases between. CDR1 and CDR2 (germline): MDHEN, SYDVKM. The DNA for the CDR3 is TGTGCCAGCAGTTTTCCACCTTACGAGCAGTACTTC. This encodes CASSFPPYEQYF.

The gene calls are TRBV4-1 and TRBJ1-6; D remains ambiguous. The CDR3 is 18 amino acids. V lost 4 bases and J 0 bases, leaving 16 bases between the germline ends. Germline V gene lookup returns CDR1 MGHRA and CDR2 YSYEKL. CDR3 bases: TGCGCCAGCAGCCTCTCCCCGCCAGCGAGCTCCTATAATTCACCCCTCCACTTT. Translating it yields CASSLSPPASSYNSPLHF.

The chain has TRBV7-8 and TRBJ2-5; 13 bases fit TRBD2. The CDR3 has 14 amino acids. CDR1 is SGHVS and CDR2 is FQNEAQ in the germline V gene. The junction had 6 bases not matched to a gene; V was cut back by 8 bases and J by 6 bases. The CDR3 sequence is CASGSGTSGKTQYF. The CDR3 DNA is TGTGCCAGCGGATCCGGGACTAGCGGGAAGACCCAGTACTTC.

The chain joins TRBV7-9 to TRBJ2-7, with D perhaps matching TRBD2 (5 bases). V lost 4 bases and J 4 bases, leaving 14 bases between the germline ends. The germline CDR1 and CDR2 sequences are SEHNR and FQNEAQ (reference sequence). The CDR3 contains 14 residues. In DNA form, the CDR3 reads TGTGCCAGCAGCTCACGAGTTAGAGGGTACGAGCAGTACTTC. The encoded protein is CASSSRVRGYEQYF.

This clone was seen only once. V is TRBV6-5 and J is TRBJ2-7; D may be TRBD1 (6 bases). Trimming removed 0 bases at V and 6 bases at J, with 12 bases between. There are 14 residues in the CDR3. Germline V gives CDR1 MNHEY, CDR2 SVGAGI. Written as DNA, the CDR3 is TGTGCCAGCAGTTACTCGAACAGGGATCTCGAGCAGTACTTC. Translating gives CASSYSNRDLEQYF.

The rearrangement joins TRBV18 to TRBJ2-3, with D unclear. The CDR3 has 16 amino acids. V dropped 2 bases and J dropped 0 bases, with 12 bases sitting between them. Per the germline V gene, CDR1 is KGHSH and CDR2 is LQKENI. CDR3 DNA: TGTGCCAGCTCACCATCGTCCAGCTTTAGCACAGATACGCAGTATTTT. It is translated as CASSPSSSFSTDTQYF. Full variable domain (outside the CDR3, taken from reference TRBV18 and TRBJ2-3): NAGVMQNPRHLVRRRGQEARLRCSPMKGHSHVYWYRQLPEEGLKFMVYLQKENIIDESGMPKERFSAEFPKEGPSILRIQQVVRGDSAAYFCASSPSSSFSTDTQYFGPGTRLTVL.

A word on this clone: Other DNA sequences in this sample translate to the same CDR3. The chain combines TRBV4-1 with TRBJ1-6; 10 bases are a match to TRBD1. J gave up 9 bases and V 1 base, and 0 bases lay outside the gene matches. This CDR3 is 14 amino acids long. Per germline, CDR1 MGHRA and CDR2 YSYEKL. The CDR3 loop is CASSQGQGASPLHF. The CDR3 DNA follows: TGCGCCAGCAGCCAAGGACAGGGGGCTTCACCCCTCCACTTT.

The chain has TRBV18 and TRBJ2-7; 11 bases are a match to TRBD1. J gave up 1 base and V 3 bases, and 8 bases lay outside the gene matches. This CDR3 contains 17 residues. CDR1 is KGHSH and CDR2 is LQKENI in the germline V gene. The CDR3, as DNA: TGTGCCAGCTCACCTGGACAGGGGGCACTCAAGTCCTACGAGCAGTACTTC. Translation gives CASSPGQGALKSYEQYF.

The gene calls are TRBV18 and TRBJ1-1, with D unclear. The germline V gene has CDR1 KGHSH and CDR2 LQKENI. The CDR3 covers 12 residues. The V end lost 8 bases, the J end lost 6 bases, and 13 bases lay between the germline ends. The DNA for the CDR3 is TGTGCCAGCGCAACTCGAGGCCCTGAAGCTTTCTTT. Protein: CASATRGPEAFF.

Only one count was recorded for this clone. The chain links TRBV24-1 to TRBJ2-1; D gene uncertain. V lost 0 bases to trimming and J lost 6 bases, with 11 bases between them. From germline, CDR1 is KGHDR and CDR2 SFDVKD. This CDR3 has 15 residues. CDR3 loop: CATSDLPQLTNEQFF. CDR3 DNA: TGTGCCACCAGTGATTTGCCTCAGCTTACCAATGAGCAGTTCTTC.

The gene calls are TRBV6-5 and TRBJ2-7; D call uncertain. Trimming removed 2 bases at V and 2 bases at J, with 10 bases between. CDR3 length: 14 residues. The V gene's germline CDR1 is MNHEY and CDR2 SVGAGI. CDR3 coding DNA: TGTGCCAGCAGTTACGGGTTCCAAACCTACGAGCAGTACTTC. It codes for CASSYGFQTYEQYF.

V and J are TRBV30 and TRBJ1-6; D perhaps matches TRBD1 (5 bases). Germline V gives CDR1 GTSNPN, CDR2 SVGIG (reference sequence). Deletions cut 3 bases from V and 0 bases from J, with 12 bases between. The CDR3 consists of 16 residues. This chain's CDR3 is CAWRTGGISYNSPLHF. The CDR3 region has the DNA TGTGCCTGGAGAACCGGGGGTATCTCCTATAATTCACCCCTCCACTTT.

The genes are TRBV18 and TRBJ2-5; TRBD1 aligns across 9 bases. The CDR3 is 15 residues long. V lost 2 bases, J lost 4 bases, and 5 bases stayed unmatched. Germline V gene data show CDR1 as KGHSH and CDR2 as LQKENI. CDR3 DNA sequence: TGTGCCAGCTCACCAGGACAGGGGTTGGGAGAGACCCAGTACTTC. It specifies CASSPGQGLGETQYF.

This chain uses TRBV3-1 (or the pseudogene TRBV3-2) with TRBJ2-1; perhaps TRBD2 as D (5 bases). The CDR3 is 15 amino acids. V was pared by 7 bases and J by 6 bases, with 19 bases between. Germline-derived CDR1 and CDR2 are LGHDT and YNNKEL (reference sequence). This chain's CDR3 is CASTPSWLAGNEQFF. The CDR3 DNA follows: TGTGCCAGCACCCCAAGTTGGCTAGCCGGCAATGAGCAGTTCTTC.

This CDR3 reads CASSLYRQSMNTEAFF. In DNA form, the CDR3 reads TGTGCCAGCAGTTTATATCGACAGAGCATGAACACTGAAGCTTTCTTT. The rearrangement uses TRBV27 and TRBJ1-1, with a weak D call TRBD1 (5 bases). The CDR3 spans 16 residues. Germline CDR1 MNHEY, CDR2 SMNVEV (reference sequence). Trimming stripped 1 base from V and 0 bases from J, with 12 bases between.

J is TRBJ1-4 and V is TRBV7-2; no clear D gene. The CDR3 length is 15 residues. V gave up 0 bases and J gave up 0 bases, with 5 bases separating them. The germline V gene has CDR1 SGHTA and CDR2 FQGNSA. The CDR3 protein is CASSLARATNEKLFF. DNA of the CDR3: TGTGCCAGCAGCTTAGCACGGGCAACTAATGAAAAACTGTTTTTT.

Remarks on this clone: Other DNA sequences in this sample translate to the same CDR3. This rearrangement joins TRBV5-1 to TRBJ1-2; possible D gene TRBD1, 5 bases. This CDR3 has 14 amino acids. Germline values: CDR1 SGHRS, CDR2 YFSETQ. Trimming pared 1 base from V and 0 bases from J, leaving 7 bases between. The CDR3 reads CASSLTGANYGYTF. The CDR3 DNA is TGCGCCAGCAGCTTGACAGGTGCTAACTATGGCTACACCTTC.

The chain is built from TRBV5-1 and TRBJ1-1, with 8 bases that match TRBD1. V dropped 9 bases and J dropped 7; count of bases not matched to a gene: 11. In germline, CDR1 is SGHRS, CDR2 YFSETQ. This CDR3 spans 13 amino acids. CDR3 DNA sequence: TGCGCCACCGGCACAGGGGGGGTCGGTGAAGCTTTCTTT. Protein product: CATGTGGVGEAFF.

The chain combines TRBV6-1 with TRBJ1-1; D not certain. This CDR3 is 16 amino acids long. The germline CDR1 and CDR2 sequences are MNHNS and SASEGT. V was pared by 4 bases and J by 0 bases, with 15 bases between. CDR3 sequence: CASSARVAGLNTEAFF. The CDR3 coding sequence is TGTGCCAGCAGTGCTCGTGTAGCAGGATTGAACACTGAAGCTTTCTTT.

The chain recombines TRBV30 with TRBJ1-1, with no clear D. Germline V gene data show CDR1 as GTSNPN and CDR2 as SVGIG (reference sequence). With 1 base removed from V and 10 bases from J, the gap between germline ends came to 10 bases. The CDR3 length is 11 residues. The CDR3 coding sequence is TGTGCCTGGAGTGACTCTAAGGGAGCTTTCTTT. Its protein is CAWSDSKGAFF. Full variable domain (outside the CDR3, taken from reference TRBV30 and TRBJ1-1): SQTIHQWPATLVQPVGSPLSLECTVEGTSNPNLYWYRQAAGRGLQLLFYSVGIGQISSEVPQNLSASRPQDRQFILSSKKLLLSDSGFYLCAWSDSKGAFFGQGTRLTVV.

This chain links TRBV7-3 with TRBJ1-1; 7 bases align to TRBD1. J lost 1 base, V lost 5 bases, and 4 bases had no gene match. Germline loops: CDR1 SGHTA, CDR2 FQGTGA. The CDR3 sequence is 14 residues long. The CDR3 DNA reads as TGTGCCAGCAGCCCGCACAGGGGGAACACTGAAGCTTTCTTT. Translating gives CASSPHRGNTEAFF.

This chain uses TRBV4-3 with TRBJ1-2; the D gene is possibly TRBD1 (6 bases). Trimming cost V 2 bases and J 6 bases, with 13 bases left between them. The CDR3 is 14 residues long. The V gene's germline CDR1 is LGHNA and CDR2 YSLEER. In nucleotides, the CDR3 is TGCGCCAGCAGCCAACTTGGCCAGGGGAATGGCTACACCTTC. Translation: CASSQLGQGNGYTF.

The rearrangement uses TRBV25-1 and TRBJ1-6; no firm D call. CDR1 MGHDK and CDR2 SYGVNS come from the germline V gene. Trimming left V 5 bases short and J 11 bases short, with 13 bases between. The CDR3 totals 13 residues. CDR3 amino acids: CASSSPGLTPLHF. The CDR3 DNA sequence: TGTGCCAGCAGTTCCCCCGGATTGACACCCCTCCACTTT.

A single count supports this clone. The chain employs TRBV18 and TRBJ1-1; maybe TRBD1 (6 bases). The CDR3 length is 14 residues. CDR1 is KGHSH, CDR2 LQKENI, per germline. The V end was cut by 6 bases, the J end by 1 base, with 12 bases between. The DNA of the CDR3 is TGTGCCAGCTCCCAAGCGGGACAGAACACTGAAGCTTTCTTT. As protein: CASSQAGQNTEAFF.

The rearrangement links TRBV19 to TRBJ1-1; D might be TRBD1 (6 bases). The germline V and J ends were trimmed by 8 bases and 8 bases, with 9 bases remaining between them. The germline V gene has CDR1 LNHDA and CDR2 SQIVND (reference sequence). This CDR3 is 10 amino acids long. CDR3 sequence: CASGTGEAFF. In DNA form, the CDR3 reads TGTGCCAGTGGTACAGGGGAAGCTTTCTTT.